The clone carrying this T cell receptor beta chain was seen more than once but under ten times. Its cognate antigen is unknown. The data were taken from a study of cytomegalovirus exposure and HLA in healthy donors. In the study overall: The study placed 70% to 90% of its 398 genotyped donors in the Caucasian-associated ancestry cluster.

The primer mix had 60 Vbeta and 13 Jbeta primers. Profiling relied on immunoSEQ multiplex PCR, and the TCRdb table lists in-frame clones only, not all of them. This table has fewer than 150,000 clones, about 78% appearing once. Trimming took 7 bases from V and 0 from J, leaving 12 bases between them. Germline CDR1 SEHNR, CDR2 FQNEAQ (reference sequence). The CDR3 is made up of 15 amino acids. Study-wide results and caveats: For most TCR sequences rarity was the rule, although some public TCRs occurred in many donors. As a later analysis revealed, the rate of TCR association differed by HLA locus, with DRB1 most and HLA-C fewest.

Material for sequencing was PBMCs. The genes are TRBV7-9 and TRBJ2-2; D perhaps matches TRBD1 (6 bases). This clonotype originated in a man between 35 and 55 years old in good health and CMV-seropositive. DNA of the CDR3: TGTGCCAGCACCCCCAGGGGATCGAACACCGGGGAGCTGTTTTTT. Amino acid sequence: CASTPRGSNTGELFF.